The clone carrying this T cell receptor beta chain was counted a few times. Its antigen is not known. Germline CDR1 LGHDT, CDR2 YNNKEL (reference sequence). Germline trimming cut 3 bases from V and 0 bases from J; bases unmatched to any gene: 1. The CDR3 sequence is 16 residues long. TCRdb reanalysed the RT-PCR reads using MiXCR and keeps one entry per CDR3 protein. The sample carries roughly 700,000 distinct CDR3 sequences, more than 11% recorded once. This entry comes from a study of response to subunit inactivated influenza vaccine. Study results and limitations: Each seasonal flu vaccination may recruit only limited new T cells, authors suggested.

The sample consisted of PBMCs from blood, taken roughly 15 days before vaccination. The rearrangement joins TRBV3-1 to TRBJ2-3; 12 bases match TRBD2. This clonotype was sampled from a man aged 50-60 years who received an inactivated influenza vaccine. CDR3 coding DNA: TGTGCCAGCAGCCACGGACTAGCGGGAAGCACAGATACGCAGTATTTT. Translated: CASSHGLAGSTDTQYF.